The 32 T cell receptor beta chains presented below share a single source sample, sequenced in a study of blood T cell repertoires in COVID-19. The protocol was immunoSEQ multiplex PCR, while the TCRdb copy is restricted to in-frame clones and leaves out a portion. The sample records 75,000 to 95,000 clones, 87% being singletons. What was sequenced was peripheral blood. The origin of the receptors is a woman aged 60-75 years with COVID-19, enrolled during active disease.

V gene TRBV6-5 combines with J gene TRBJ1-2; D uncertain. The CDR3 covers 12 residues. Per germline, CDR1 MNHEY and CDR2 SVGAGI. Trimming removed 0 bases at V and 7 bases at J, with 6 bases between. CDR3 sequence: CASSYSNVGYTF. CDR3 sequence (DNA): TGTGCCAGCAGTTACTCCAATGTTGGCTACACCTTC.

As DNA, the CDR3 is TGTGCCAGCTCCGGGACTAGCGGGGGGTACTCCTACAATGAGCAGTTCTTC. The encoded protein is CASSGTSGGYSYNEQFF. The V call is TRBV18, the J call TRBJ2-1; 15 nucleotides line up with TRBD2. Trimming removed 6 bases from V and 0 bases from J; junction bases left unmatched: 3. Germline loops: CDR1 KGHSH, CDR2 LQKENI. This CDR3 has 17 residues.

The rearrangement uses TRBV29-1 and TRBJ2-2, with 8 bases lining up with TRBD2. This CDR3 has 13 residues. V gave up 3 bases and J gave up 6 bases; unmatched junction bases: 3. Germline-derived CDR1 and CDR2 are SQVTM and ANQGSEA. The CDR3 spells CSVDGGAPGELFF. The CDR3 DNA sequence: TGCAGCGTTGACGGGGGGGCCCCCGGGGAGCTGTTTTTT.

This clone has just one count. The chain joins TRBV7-9 to TRBJ2-7; 7 nucleotides agree with TRBD1. Germline CDR1 SEHNR, CDR2 FQNEAQ (reference sequence). Trimming took 5 bases from V and 2 from J; bases not matched to a gene: 6. This CDR3 has 14 residues. This CDR3 is CASSKDGTAYEQYF. DNA for the CDR3: TGTGCCAGCAGCAAAGATGGGACAGCCTACGAGCAGTACTTC.

The V gene is TRBV7-8, the J gene TRBJ1-5; D may be TRBD1 (5 bases). The V and J ends lost 5 bases and 7 bases respectively, with 21 bases between them. The germline CDR1 and CDR2 sequences are SGHVS and FQNEAQ. The CDR3 extends over 16 amino acids. The chain's CDR3 is CASSPISGGAGQPQHF. Written as DNA, the CDR3 is TGTGCCAGCAGCCCTATCTCCGGAGGGGCGGGCCAGCCCCAGCATTTT.

CDR3 sequence reads: CAWAAGGSAYEQYF. DNA for the CDR3: TGTGCCTGGGCCGCGGGGGGTTCGGCCTACGAGCAGTACTTC. The rearrangement uses TRBV30 and TRBJ2-7; 8 bases match TRBD2. The CDR3 is made up of 14 amino acids. Germline V lookup: CDR1 GTSNPN, CDR2 SVGIG (reference sequence). V lost 5 bases and J lost 2; bases outside the gene matches: 8.

This clone has a single count. The chain recombines TRBV15 with TRBJ2-3, with 13 bases lining up with TRBD2. V trimming: 3 bases; J trimming: 2 bases; junction bases outside the gene matches: 2. The germline CDR1 and CDR2 sequences are LNHNV and YYDKDF (reference sequence). This CDR3 region has 16 residues. Here the CDR3 reads CATSRGLAGSTDTQYF. The DNA for the CDR3 is TGTGCCACCAGCAGGGGACTAGCGGGGTCCACAGATACGCAGTATTTT.

This rearrangement joins TRBV7-2 to TRBJ2-1; D may be TRBD1 (5 bases). V was shortened by 4 bases and J by 0 bases, with 10 bases between the two germline ends. This CDR3 contains 15 residues. The germline gives CDR1 SGHTA, CDR2 FQGNSA. CDR3: CASSSGHYSYNEQFF. The CDR3 coding sequence is TGTGCCAGCAGCTCTGGACATTACTCCTACAATGAGCAGTTCTTC.

The CDR3 DNA sequence: TGTGCCAGCAGTGAATTCCCGCGGGGTCCTGGAAACACCATATATTTT. Translation gives CASSEFPRGPGNTIYF. The chain links TRBV6-1 to TRBJ1-3; no clear D. This CDR3 is 16 amino acids long. The germline CDR1 and CDR2 sequences are MNHNS and SASEGT. With 2 bases removed from V and 2 bases from J, the gap between germline ends came to 13 bases.

The rearrangement uses TRBV2 and TRBJ2-7; 7 bases map to TRBD2. The germline gives CDR1 SNHLY, CDR2 FYNNEI. V trimming: 6 bases; J trimming: 0 bases; junction bases outside the gene matches: 8. The CDR3 contains 15 residues. CDR3 nucleotide sequence: TGTGCCAGCAGAACCCTAGCGGTGAGCTCCTACGAGCAGTACTTC. Protein product: CASRTLAVSSYEQYF. Based on the CDR3 plus reference TRBV2 and TRBJ2-7, the full variable domain is EPEVTQTPSHQVTQMGQEVILRCVPISNHLYFYWYRQILGQKVEFLVSFYNNEISEKSEIFDDQFSVERPDGSNFTLKIRSTKLEDSAMYFCASRTLAVSSYEQYFGPGTRLTVT.

The chain employs TRBV10-3 and TRBJ2-7, with TRBD2 matching 8 bases. This CDR3 is 14 amino acids long. Looked up from germline, CDR1 is ENHRY and CDR2 is SYGVKD. V shed 0 bases, J shed 6 bases, and the junction held 4 bases outside the gene matches. CDR3 sequence: CAISESLRGGEQYF. The CDR3 region has the DNA TGTGCCATCAGTGAGTCACTACGGGGGGGCGAGCAGTACTTC.

The chain combines TRBV5-6 with TRBJ2-3; no clear D gene. Between the trimmed V and J ends, which lost 3 bases and 1 base, there was a span of 15 bases. The germline gives CDR1 SGHDT, CDR2 YYEEEE. The CDR3 consists of 16 residues. CDR3 DNA sequence: TGTGCCAGCAGCTCCCCCTACAGCCTGGGCACAGATACGCAGTATTTT. Protein product: CASSSPYSLGTDTQYF.

The rearrangement uses TRBV5-1 and TRBJ2-5; D is possibly TRBD2 (5 bases). In germline, CDR1 is SGHRS, CDR2 YFSETQ. Trimming left V 3 bases short and J 1 base short, with 10 bases between. The CDR3 totals 14 residues. The CDR3 here is CASSWRAVQETQYF. The CDR3 region has the DNA TGCGCCAGCAGCTGGCGGGCTGTCCAAGAGACCCAGTACTTC. The complete variable domain, with remaining parts taken from reference TRBV5-1 and TRBJ2-5, reads KAGVTQTPRYLIKTRGQQVTLSCSPISGHRSVSWYQQTPGQGLQFLFEYFSETQRNKGNFPGRFSGRQFSNSRSEMNVSTLELGDSALYLCASSWRAVQETQYFGPGTRLLVL.

The rearrangement links TRBV28 to TRBJ1-5, with TRBD1 identical over 8 bases. V lost 6 bases, J lost 5 bases, and 6 bases stayed unmatched. The CDR3 sequence is 14 residues long. In germline, CDR1 is MDHEN, CDR2 SYDVKM. The CDR3 nucleotides are TGTGCCAGCAGCACGGGACAGGATGATCAGCCCCAGCATTTT. This gives the protein CASSTGQDDQPQHF.

V gene TRBV4-3 combines with J gene TRBJ1-4, with 7 bases that match TRBD1. From germline, CDR1 is LGHNA and CDR2 YSLEER. Unmatched junction bases numbered 11, after V lost 2 bases and J lost 8 bases. The length of the CDR3 is 16 residues. The CDR3 region has the DNA TGCGCCAGCAGCCAAAACCCAGGGGGTGGTGGCGAAAAACTGTTTTTT. Amino acids: CASSQNPGGGGEKLFF.

The rearrangement links TRBV6-2 or TRBV6-3 to TRBJ2-7; TRBD1 might be the D (5 bases). V was pared by 3 bases and J by 2 bases, with 14 bases between. Germline CDR1 is MNHEY and CDR2 is SVGEGT. The CDR3 loop spans 15 amino acids. CDR3 bases: TGTGCCAGCAGTTATAGGGCAGGGCCGACCTACGAGCAGTACTTC. This encodes CASSYRAGPTYEQYF.

The chain uses TRBV2 and TRBJ2-5; 7 nucleotides match TRBD2. The CDR3 length is 14 residues. The V gene's germline CDR1 is SNHLY and CDR2 FYNNEI. The ends lost 8 bases at V and 5 bases at J; junction bases unmatched: 11. The CDR3 sequence: CASGSGGNWETQYF. The CDR3 DNA is TGTGCCAGCGGGTCGGGGGGAAACTGGGAGACCCAGTACTTC.

The chain recombines TRBV24-1 with TRBJ2-1; D uncertain. This CDR3 has 12 residues. V was clipped by 1 base and J by 8 bases, with 5 bases between them. Germline V gene lookup returns CDR1 KGHDR and CDR2 SFDVKD. DNA for the CDR3: TGTGCCACCAGTGATTTCTCGGATGAGCAGTTCTTC. This gives the protein CATSDFSDEQFF.

DNA of the CDR3: TGTGCCAGCAGTGGTGACAGGAACACTGAAGCTTTCTTT. Translation: CASSGDRNTEAFF. The chain carries TRBV12-3 or TRBV12-4 and TRBJ1-1; possible D gene TRBD1, 5 bases. V lost 5 bases and J lost 1, with 8 bases in between. This CDR3 spans 13 amino acids.

The genes are TRBV5-5 and TRBJ2-3; 13 bases are a match to TRBD2. The V and J ends lost 5 bases and 0 bases, in that order; junction bases with no gene match: 6. Germline CDR1 reads SGHKS; CDR2 reads YYEKEE (reference sequence). CDR3 length: 17 residues. Written as DNA, the CDR3 is TGTGCCAGCAGTTCGGGACTAGCGGGGTCTAGCACAGATACGCAGTATTTT. Translating it yields CASSSGLAGSSTDTQYF.

The rearrangement links TRBV6-5 to TRBJ1-1, with D maybe TRBD1 (6 bases). Trimming cost V 7 bases and J 5 bases, with 17 bases left between them. This CDR3 has 14 amino acids. Germline V lookup: CDR1 MNHEY, CDR2 SVGAGI. The CDR3 DNA reads TGTGCCAGCACCGTCGGCGGGGGGCGGACTGAAGCTTTCTTT. It translates to CASTVGGGRTEAFF.

This chain links TRBV5-4 with TRBJ1-4, with D possibly TRBD1 on 6 matching bases. V lost 0 bases and J 7 bases, leaving 7 bases between the germline ends. The CDR3 sequence is 13 residues long. Looked up from germline, CDR1 is SGHNT and CDR2 is YYREEE (reference sequence). The CDR3 reads CASSLDRAEKLFF. The CDR3 region has the DNA TGTGCCAGCAGCTTGGACAGGGCTGAAAAACTGTTTTTT.

Here the CDR3 reads CASSAAHTEAFF. The CDR3 nucleotides read TGTGCCAGCAGCGCAGCGCACACTGAAGCTTTCTTT. J is TRBJ1-1 and V is TRBV12-3 or TRBV12-4; D call uncertain. Trimming cost V 6 bases and J 3 bases, with 8 bases left between them. The CDR3 is 12 amino acids.

The V and J genes are TRBV2 and TRBJ1-4; 10 bases match TRBD1. Germline values: CDR1 SNHLY, CDR2 FYNNEI. Trimming cost V 5 bases and J 3 bases; bases outside gene matches: 3. CDR3 size: 15 residues. The CDR3 spells CASSRDRGPNEKLFF. CDR3 coding DNA: TGTGCCAGCAGTCGAGACAGGGGGCCTAATGAAAAACTGTTTTTT.

This rearrangement joins TRBV6-5 to TRBJ2-3, with D perhaps TRBD2 (6 bases). The germline V gene has CDR1 MNHEY and CDR2 SVGAGI. CDR3 length: 11 residues. Trimming left V 7 bases short and J 6 bases short, with 8 bases between. The CDR3 protein is CASTRGDTQYF. The CDR3 coding sequence is TGTGCCAGCACCCGGGGGGATACGCAGTATTTT.

This clone has a handful of counts. The rearrangement uses TRBV7-2 and TRBJ2-2; D is perhaps TRBD2 (5 bases). The germline V and J ends were trimmed by 5 bases and 8 bases, with 12 bases remaining between them. CDR1 and CDR2 (germline): SGHTA, FQGNSA. This CDR3 has 13 amino acids. The CDR3 nucleotides are TGTGCCAGCAGCGTGAGGGTTAGGGGGGAGCTGTTTTTT. Protein sequence: CASSVRVRGELFF.

The genes are TRBV2 and TRBJ2-1, with D tentatively TRBD2 (6 bases). The CDR3 is 15 amino acids. The V gene's germline CDR1 is SNHLY and CDR2 FYNNEI. The ends were cut back, 8 bases at V and 4 bases at J, with 18 bases in the middle. The CDR3 bases are TGTGCCAGCGGCCCGGAGGGTAGCGGATACAATGAGCAGTTCTTC. It is translated as CASGPEGSGYNEQFF.

The chain links TRBV29-1 to TRBJ2-3; D is ambiguous. V was trimmed by 4 bases and J by 6 bases, leaving 20 bases between them. Germline V lookup: CDR1 SQVTM, CDR2 ANQGSEA. CDR3 length: 15 residues. In DNA form, the CDR3 reads TGCAGCGTTGTTTGGGCCTCCTCTTCGTGGGATACGCAGTATTTT. Its protein product is CSVVWASSSWDTQYF.

J is TRBJ2-7 and V is TRBV20-1, with D hard to call. This CDR3 spans 13 amino acids. V dropped 3 bases and J dropped 0 bases, with 9 bases sitting between them. Germline-derived CDR1 and CDR2 are DFQATT and SNEGSKA (reference sequence). The CDR3 coding sequence is TGCAGTGCTAGTCACTTAAGCTCCTACGAGCAGTACTTC. Translated, it gives CSASHLSSYEQYF.

The chain links TRBV5-4 to TRBJ1-4; a weak D match, TRBD1 (6 bases). Trimming left V 0 bases short and J 7 bases short, with 13 bases between. The CDR3 totals 15 residues. Germline CDR1 is SGHNT and CDR2 is YYREEE (reference sequence). Written as DNA, the CDR3 is TGTGCCAGCAGCTTGGGAGGGGGTTCAGGTGAAAAACTGTTTTTT. Translating gives CASSLGGGSGEKLFF. Supplemented by reference TRBV5-4 and TRBJ1-4, the full variable domain reads ETGVTQSPTHLIKTRGQQVTLRCSSQSGHNTVSWYQQALGQGPQFIFQYYREEENGRGNFPPRFSGLQFPNYSSELNVNALELDDSALYLCASSLGGGSGEKLFFGSGTQLSVL.

This rearrangement joins TRBV6-5 to TRBJ1-5; unclear D gene. Trimming cost V 4 bases and J 0 bases, with 13 bases left between them. This CDR3 region has 16 residues. Germline V lookup: CDR1 MNHEY, CDR2 SVGAGI. CDR3: CASSSPGGYSNQPQHF. CDR3 sequence (DNA): TGTGCCAGCAGTTCCCCCGGCGGGTATAGCAATCAGCCCCAGCATTTT.

This chain joins TRBV7-2 and TRBJ1-4; D is perhaps TRBD1 (5 bases). V shed 3 bases and J shed 5 bases, with 13 bases lying between them. Germline-derived CDR1 and CDR2 are SGHTA and FQGNSA. The CDR3 covers 15 residues. The CDR3 reads CASSFGGYPNEKLFF. DNA of the CDR3: TGTGCCAGCAGCTTCGGGGGATACCCAAATGAAAAACTGTTTTTT.